These T cell receptor beta chains were read from a single sample in a study of CD8 T cells in ankylosing spondylitis. TCRdb reprocessed the 5' RACE reads with MiXCR, giving one entry per CDR3 protein. This table holds roughly 440,000 distinct CDR3 sequences, roughly 15% found once. Sequencing was done on a sample of blood, either unsorted or a sorted T cell fraction (not recorded which). The receptor source for this set is a male donor with ankylosing spondylitis. Each CDR3 is given with its conserved first and last residue. D genes are given only for firm matches. Clone size appears in some rows only: once, few, many, or a class for an expanded clone.

d_call,clone_size,j_call,v_call,cdr3_nt,cdr3_aa
-,few,TRBJ1-1,TRBV6-5,TGTGCCAGCAGTTACTCGAGGTGGGACACTGAAGCTTTCTTT,CASSYSRWDTEAFF
TRBD2,-,TRBJ2-3,TRBV7-8,TGTGCCAGCAGCAGAGCGGGGCTCACAGATACGCAGTATTTT,CASSRAGLTDTQYF
TRBD1,-,TRBJ1-5,TRBV5-1,TGCGCCAGCCGGGACAGGGAAAATCAGCCCCAGCATTTT,CASRDRENQPQHF
-,-,TRBJ2-1,TRBV2,TGTGCCAGCAGTGAAACCCGTGGAAACAATGAGCAGTTCTTC,CASSETRGNNEQFF
TRBD2,few,TRBJ2-7,TRBV5-5,TGTGCCAGCAGCTTGGCGCCTAGCGGGAGTATCTACGAGCAGTACTTC,CASSLAPSGSIYEQYF
TRBD2,-,TRBJ2-2,TRBV28,TGTGCCAGCACTTTAGCGGGAAGAATGGGCGGGGAGCTGTTTTTT,CASTLAGRMGGELFF
-,few,TRBJ2-3,TRBV28,TGTGCCAGCAGACTAGGGGGGAGTTTCTCCACAGATACGCAGTATTTT,CASRLGGSFSTDTQYF
-,-,TRBJ2-1,TRBV5-1,TGCGCCAGCAGCTTGGGACAGGATGAGCAGTTCTTC,CASSLGQDEQFF
-,many,TRBJ2-2,TRBV7-3,TGTGCCAGCAGCTTAACTCAGGGCGAGCTGTTTTTT,CASSLTQGELFF
-,-,TRBJ1-4,TRBV4-2,TGTGCCAGCAGCCGGACTAATGAAAAACTGTTTTTT,CASSRTNEKLFF
-,many,TRBJ2-7,TRBV5-1,TGCGCCAGCAGCTTGGCCACTAGCTTACCAACCTACGAGCAGTACTTC,CASSLATSLPTYEQYF
TRBD2,-,TRBJ2-7,TRBV12-3/TRBV12-4,TGTGCCAGCAGTGGGACTAGCGTCTACGAGCAGTACTTC,CASSGTSVYEQYF
TRBD1,many,TRBJ2-3,TRBV12-3/TRBV12-4,TGTGCCAGCAGTCGATCGACCGGGACAGGGGTTGATACGCAGTATTTT,CASSRSTGTGVDTQYF
-,-,TRBJ2-7,TRBV20-1,TGCAGTTTAAGGACTATCTACGAGCAGTACTTC,CSLRTIYEQYF
-,-,TRBJ2-7,TRBV4-2,TGTGCCAGCAGCCATCAAGACAAATCCTACGAGCAGTACTTC,CASSHQDKSYEQYF
TRBD2,few,TRBJ2-1,TRBV7-2,TGTGCCAGCAGCTCCGCGAGGATAGCGGGCTACAATGAGCAGTTCTTC,CASSSARIAGYNEQFF
-,-,TRBJ2-2,TRBV25-1,TGTGCCAGCAGTGAACAGGAGTCCACCGGGGAGCTGTTTTTT,CASSEQESTGELFF
TRBD1,-,TRBJ1-2,TRBV12-3/TRBV12-4,TGTGCCAGCAGCCCACCCGGACAGGTTAACTATGGCTACACCTTC,CASSPPGQVNYGYTF
-,-,TRBJ2-1,TRBV18,TGTGCCAGCTCACCAGCGGCCGAGCAGTTCTTC,CASSPAAEQFF
TRBD1,many,TRBJ1-4,TRBV12-3/TRBV12-4,TGTGCCAGCAAATCCGGGACAGCTAATGAAAAACTGTTTTTT,CASKSGTANEKLFF
-,many,TRBJ2-7,TRBV28,TGTGCCAGCAGTTTAGGGTGGAACCCAGGGAACTACGAGCAGTACTTC,CASSLGWNPGNYEQYF
-,many,TRBJ2-6,TRBV6-5,TGTGCCAGCAGTTTACAGGGTAGTGCGGGTCTCTCTGGGGCCAACGTCCTGACTTTC,CASSLQGSAGLSGANVLTF
-,few,TRBJ1-1,TRBV5-1,TGCGCCAGCAGCTTGTACGTCGGACAGAACACTGAAGCTTTCTTT,CASSLYVGQNTEAFF
-,few,TRBJ2-5,TRBV11-3,TGTGCCAGCAGCTTAGATCGTTCGCGGAGCCAGTACTTC,CASSLDRSRSQYF
-,-,TRBJ2-2,TRBV7-9,TGTGCCAGCAGCCTCGGGGTTGGGGACACCGGGGAGCTGTTTTTT,CASSLGVGDTGELFF
TRBD1,-,TRBJ1-6,TRBV5-1,TGCGCCAGCAGCGCCCATTCCAGGGGGCCTAATTCACCCCTCCACTTT,CASSAHSRGPNSPLHF
TRBD1,many,TRBJ2-5,TRBV5-1,TGCGCCAGCAGCTACCGGGACAGATCACAAGAGACCCAGTACTTC,CASSYRDRSQETQYF
-,-,TRBJ2-1,TRBV5-5,TGTGCCAGCAGCCTTGGTTTTAGCATCGGCTACAATGAGCAGTTCTTC,CASSLGFSIGYNEQFF
-,-,TRBJ2-2,TRBV7-2,TGTGCCAGCAGCTTTAGCGTCGCCGGGGAGCTGTTTTTT,CASSFSVAGELFF
-,-,TRBJ1-3,TRBV3-1,TGTGCCAGCAGCCAAAATTCAGGGAGCTCTGGAAACACCATATATTTT,CASSQNSGSSGNTIYF
-,-,TRBJ2-7,TRBV15,TGTGCCACCAGCAGAGAGTTCCAGAGCTACGAGCAGTACTTC,CATSREFQSYEQYF
-,few,TRBJ2-7,TRBV2,TGTGCCAGCAGTCCCTATAACTACGAGCAGTACTTC,CASSPYNYEQYF
-,-,TRBJ1-1,TRBV20-1,TGCAGTGGGCAAGGTCTGGGCAGCCACACTGAAGCTTTCTTT,CSGQGLGSHTEAFF
-,-,TRBJ1-1,TRBV5-1,TGCGCCAGCAGCTTTCTATTTCTATCCCCGGTCTGGGAGAACACTGAAGCTTTCTTT,CASSFLFLSPVWENTEAFF
-,few,TRBJ1-2,TRBV29-1,TGCAGCGTGGACAGAAACTATGGCTACACCTTC,CSVDRNYGYTF
-,-,TRBJ2-5,TRBV10-3,TGTGCCATCAGCCAGACAGTAGAAGAGACCCAGTACTTC,CAISQTVEETQYF
TRBD2,few,TRBJ2-3,TRBV9,TGTGCCAGCAGCGGGGCGGGGGGGCGTCAAGATACGCAGTATTTT,CASSGAGGRQDTQYF